This TCR beta chain appears in the sequencing data of a study of pediatric ulcerative colitis. Some clones are missing from TCRdb's copy, which holds only in-frame ones; the method was immunoSEQ multiplex PCR. In the table there are more than 45,000 clones, approximately 87% of which are singletons. Findings of the study overall: Acute severe colitis showed lower rectal diversity from clonal expansions. Ulcerative colitis patients shared more blood-rectal clones than controls. All ulcerative colitis patients, but no controls, carried two rectal clonotypes.

A word on this clone: The antigen is undetermined.

The ends lost 6 bases at V and 2 bases at J; junction bases unmatched: 5. The CDR3 covers 14 residues. CDR1 and CDR2 (germline): KGHSH, LQKENI. The TCR comes from a boy aged 5-17 years who was a control in a study of pediatric ulcerative colitis. Input material: blood. J is TRBJ2-3 and V is TRBV18; TRBD1 aligns across 7 bases. CDR3 DNA: TGTGCCAGCTCGGGACAGCCGGCCACAGATACGCAGTATTTT. This encodes CASSGQPATDTQYF.